This passage covers 5 T cell receptor beta chains from one sample sequenced in a study of blood T cell repertoires in COVID-19. Sequenced by immunoSEQ multiplex PCR; TCRdb stores in-frame clones only, minus some. Here the sample spans 97,000 or so clones, roughly 80% being singletons. Sequenced input: peripheral blood. These receptors all stem from a man of 80 years or more with acute or convalescent COVID-19.

This rearrangement joins TRBV6-5 to TRBJ1-2; D remains ambiguous. This CDR3 is 12 amino acids long. V was pared by 7 bases and J by 8 bases, with 14 bases between. Germline V gene sequence: CDR1 MNHEY, CDR2 SVGAGI. CDR3 region: CASTARDGGYTF. The CDR3 DNA sequence: TGTGCCAGCACCGCACGGGATGGCGGCTACACCTTC.

V usage is TRBV19 and J usage is TRBJ2-7; TRBD2 matches at 8 bases. Germline V gene lookup returns CDR1 LNHDA and CDR2 SQIVND (reference sequence). Trimming at V came to 6 bases and at J to 3 bases, leaving 4 bases not matched to a gene. This CDR3 region has 13 residues. The CDR3 DNA is TGTGCCAGTAGCTTAGCGGGACGCTACGAGCAGTACTTC. This encodes CASSLAGRYEQYF.

This chain links TRBV7-9 with TRBJ1-1, with 9 positions matching TRBD1. This CDR3 has 17 amino acids. Trimming at V came to 5 bases and at J to 0 bases, leaving 10 bases not matched to a gene. CDR1 is SEHNR, CDR2 FQNEAQ, per germline (reference sequence). CDR3 protein: CASSTGTGIIMNTEAFF. The CDR3 bases are TGTGCCAGCAGCACCGGGACAGGGATTATTATGAACACTGAAGCTTTCTTT.

V gene TRBV6-1 combines with J gene TRBJ1-1; D gene unclear. V gave up 5 bases and J gave up 0 bases, with 4 bases separating them. This CDR3 is built from 12 residues. Germline lookup yields CDR1 MNHNS and CDR2 SASEGT. CDR3 sequence: CASSYMNTEAFF. The DNA of the CDR3 is TGTGCCAGCAGTTATATGAACACTGAAGCTTTCTTT.

The V and J genes are TRBV2 and TRBJ2-5; 9 positions match TRBD2. With 5 bases clipped from V and 5 bases from J, the junction kept 12 bases outside the gene matches. Germline assignment: CDR1 SNHLY and CDR2 FYNNEI. The CDR3 totals 16 residues. For the CDR3, the DNA is TGTGCCAGCAGTTCCCTAGCGGGGCGGATGCAGGAGACCCAGTACTTC. Encoded protein: CASSSLAGRMQETQYF.